Listed below are T cell receptor beta chains from one sample, sequenced in a study of blood T cells in healthy people across ages. From the 5' RACE reads, TCRdb called clonotypes with MiXCR, one entry per CDR3 protein. The sample shows roughly 700,000 distinct CDR3 sequences, 49% of them seen only once. Sequenced input: blood. Source of these receptors: a woman aged 60-70 years in good health. Both conserved end residues are part of each CDR3. The D gene is left open where the match is weak. Rows may omit the clone size; those that give it use once, few, many or a size class.

clone size: NA; J gene: TRBJ2-7; D gene: TRBD2; V gene: TRBV18; CDR3 DNA: TGTGCCAGCTTTCGGACTAGCGGGAGAGACGAGCAGTACTTC; CDR3 protein: CASFRTSGRDEQYF
clone size: few; J gene: TRBJ2-7; D gene: TRBD2; V gene: TRBV20-1; CDR3 DNA: TGCAGTGCGGGACTAGCGGGTTCAATGGAGCAGTACTTC; CDR3 protein: CSAGLAGSMEQYF
clone size: many; J gene: TRBJ2-5; D gene: TRBD2; V gene: TRBV12-3/TRBV12-4; CDR3 DNA: TGTGCCAGCAGTTCAACAACTAGCGGGAGTAATAAAGAGACCCAGTACTTC; CDR3 protein: CASSSTTSGSNKETQYF
clone size: few; J gene: TRBJ2-1; D gene: TRBD2; V gene: TRBV6-2/TRBV6-3; CDR3 DNA: TGTGCCAGCTGCGCTAGCGGGAGGACCAACAATGAGCAGTTCTTC; CDR3 protein: CASCASGRTNNEQFF
clone size: NA; J gene: TRBJ2-5; D gene: NA; V gene: TRBV7-2; CDR3 DNA: TGTGCCAGCAGCTTAGTCCCTTCGGAGCTGTTACTAAAAGAGCAGTACTTC; CDR3 protein: CASSLVPSELLLKEQYF
clone size: many; J gene: TRBJ2-5; D gene: NA; V gene: TRBV9; CDR3 DNA: TGTGCCAGCAATGGAAGAGGGGGGGGAATCGAGACCCAGTACTTC; CDR3 protein: CASNGRGGGIETQYF
clone size: few; J gene: TRBJ2-1; D gene: NA; V gene: TRBV5-5; CDR3 DNA: TGTGCCAGCAGCGTGGAAGGGGTGAGGAATGAGCAGTTCTTC; CDR3 protein: CASSVEGVRNEQFF
clone size: NA; J gene: TRBJ1-2; D gene: TRBD1; V gene: TRBV5-1; CDR3 DNA: TGCGCCAGCAGCTTGGGGACAGGGGGCGTTGGCTACACCTTC; CDR3 protein: CASSLGTGGVGYTF
clone size: NA; J gene: TRBJ2-1; D gene: NA; V gene: TRBV15; CDR3 DNA: TGTGCCACCAGCGGCTCACAGGGAAAGGGCAATGAGCAGTTCTTC; CDR3 protein: CATSGSQGKGNEQFF
clone size: NA; J gene: TRBJ2-3; D gene: TRBD1; V gene: TRBV7-8; CDR3 DNA: TGTGCCAGCAGCCTCATGGACAGAGGGGGCATAGATACGCAGTATTTT; CDR3 protein: CASSLMDRGGIDTQYF
clone size: NA; J gene: TRBJ1-3; D gene: NA; V gene: TRBV10-2; CDR3 DNA: TGCGCCAGCAGTGATAGGGGCTCTGGAAACACCATATATTTT; CDR3 protein: CASSDRGSGNTIYF
clone size: few; J gene: TRBJ2-1; D gene: NA; V gene: TRBV7-9; CDR3 DNA: TGTGCCAGCAGCCCAATAGCCGCACAGGGTGGTGAGCAGTTCTTC; CDR3 protein: CASSPIAAQGGEQFF
clone size: NA; J gene: TRBJ2-1; D gene: TRBD1; V gene: TRBV29-1; CDR3 DNA: TGCAGCGTTGAAGTAATGGCGGACAGGGATGAGCAGTTCTTC; CDR3 protein: CSVEVMADRDEQFF
clone size: few; J gene: TRBJ1-1; D gene: NA; V gene: TRBV20-1; CDR3 DNA: TGCAGTGCTAAGGGGGGACTCGAAGCTTTCTTT; CDR3 protein: CSAKGGLEAFF
clone size: few; J gene: TRBJ2-3; D gene: NA; V gene: TRBV28; CDR3 DNA: TGTGCCAGCAGTTATCCCCCACGCGAGGCGAGTGGGTCCACAGATACGCAGTATTTT; CDR3 protein: CASSYPPREASGSTDTQYF
clone size: NA; J gene: TRBJ1-2; D gene: NA; V gene: TRBV20-1; CDR3 DNA: TGCAGTGCTAGTGCGGGACACATCTATGGCTACACCTTC; CDR3 protein: CSASAGHIYGYTF
clone size: NA; J gene: TRBJ2-6; D gene: NA; V gene: TRBV2; CDR3 DNA: TGTGCCATAACCGACGGGAGAGGCCCTGGGGCCAACGTCCTGACTTTC; CDR3 protein: CAITDGRGPGANVLTF
clone size: NA; J gene: TRBJ1-6; D gene: NA; V gene: TRBV7-2; CDR3 DNA: TGTGCCAGCAGCCGTAGGGGGAATTCACCCCTCCACTTT; CDR3 protein: CASSRRGNSPLHF
clone size: NA; J gene: TRBJ2-1; D gene: TRBD1; V gene: TRBV9; CDR3 DNA: TGTGCCAGCAGCCCGTGGACAGGGACCGGGTCCGAGCAGTTCTTC; CDR3 protein: CASSPWTGTGSEQFF
clone size: few; J gene: TRBJ2-7; D gene: NA; V gene: TRBV30; CDR3 DNA: TGTGCCTGGAGTAGAAAAGGGATGAATGGCTACGAGCAGTACTTC; CDR3 protein: CAWSRKGMNGYEQYF
clone size: few; J gene: TRBJ2-4; D gene: NA; V gene: TRBV20-1; CDR3 DNA: TGCAGTGCTACTCCGGGACCCTCGCCAGCCAAAAACATTCAGTACTTC; CDR3 protein: CSATPGPSPAKNIQYF
clone size: few; J gene: TRBJ2-6; D gene: TRBD2; V gene: TRBV15; CDR3 DNA: TGTGCCACCAGCAGAGAAGCGGGATCAGGGGCCAACGTCCTGACTTTC; CDR3 protein: CATSREAGSGANVLTF
clone size: NA; J gene: TRBJ2-6; D gene: TRBD1; V gene: TRBV7-8; CDR3 DNA: TGTGCCAGCAGCTTATTACCCAACTCGGGACAGGCCAGCTCTGGGGCCAACGTCCTGACTTTC; CDR3 protein: CASSLLPNSGQASSGANVLTF
clone size: NA; J gene: TRBJ1-4; D gene: NA; V gene: TRBV7-3; CDR3 DNA: TGTGCCAGCAGCTGCGGACACCGTCAGAGGGAAAAACTGTTTTTT; CDR3 protein: CASSCGHRQREKLFF
clone size: NA; J gene: TRBJ2-1; D gene: TRBD2; V gene: TRBV6-1; CDR3 DNA: TGTGCCAGCAGCCCTACTAGCGGGAGTCGGCAGTTCTTC; CDR3 protein: CASSPTSGSRQFF
clone size: NA; J gene: TRBJ2-5; D gene: NA; V gene: TRBV11-2; CDR3 DNA: TGTGCCAGCAGCTTAGATGGAGCGGTGGGTTGGGAGACCCAGTACTTC; CDR3 protein: CASSLDGAVGWETQYF
clone size: NA; J gene: TRBJ2-2; D gene: NA; V gene: TRBV3-1; CDR3 DNA: TGTGCCAGCAGCCTCTCGACTCGCGCGGCAGGGTCTTGGACCGGGGAGCTGTTTTTT; CDR3 protein: CASSLSTRAAGSWTGELFF
clone size: NA; J gene: TRBJ2-5; D gene: TRBD1; V gene: TRBV2; CDR3 DNA: TGTGCCAGCGAGGACAGGGTCAAGGGGACCCAGTACTTC; CDR3 protein: CASEDRVKGTQYF
clone size: few; J gene: TRBJ1-5; D gene: TRBD1; V gene: TRBV20-1; CDR3 DNA: TGCAGTGCAGAACAGGGGGATCAGCCCCAGCATTTT; CDR3 protein: CSAEQGDQPQHF
clone size: NA; J gene: TRBJ2-3; D gene: NA; V gene: TRBV2; CDR3 DNA: TGTGCCAGCCGGTTTGCAGATACGCAGTATTTT; CDR3 protein: CASRFADTQYF
clone size: few; J gene: TRBJ2-3; D gene: TRBD2; V gene: TRBV20-1; CDR3 DNA: TGCAGTGCCCCCCCCTGGCGGGAGAGCACAGATACGCAGTATTTT; CDR3 protein: CSAPPWRESTDTQYF
clone size: NA; J gene: TRBJ2-1; D gene: NA; V gene: TRBV5-1; CDR3 DNA: TGCGCCAGCAGCTTGGAGCTACCCTACAATGAGCAGTTCTTC; CDR3 protein: CASSLELPYNEQFF
clone size: few; J gene: TRBJ1-1; D gene: NA; V gene: TRBV5-1; CDR3 DNA: TGCGCCAGCAGCCCCGGGCCATTCTACACTGAAGCTTTCTTT; CDR3 protein: CASSPGPFYTEAFF
clone size: few; J gene: TRBJ2-5; D gene: TRBD1; V gene: TRBV2; CDR3 DNA: TGTGCCAGCAGCCAGACAGGGAAGGAGACCCAGTACTTC; CDR3 protein: CASSQTGKETQYF
clone size: NA; J gene: TRBJ1-1; D gene: NA; V gene: TRBV9; CDR3 DNA: TGTGCCAGCAGTTACGATGGGGACCTGAGGGAAGCTTTCTTT; CDR3 protein: CASSYDGDLREAFF
clone size: few; J gene: TRBJ2-6; D gene: TRBD1; V gene: TRBV7-2; CDR3 DNA: TGTGCCAGCAGCTTCCACCTGACAGGGTACGGGGCCAACGTCCTGACTTTC; CDR3 protein: CASSFHLTGYGANVLTF
clone size: many; J gene: TRBJ2-7; D gene: NA; V gene: TRBV7-9; CDR3 DNA: TGTGCCAGCAGCTACAGGGTGGCCTACGAGCAGTACTTC; CDR3 protein: CASSYRVAYEQYF
clone size: NA; J gene: TRBJ1-1; D gene: NA; V gene: TRBV20-1; CDR3 DNA: TGCAGTGCTAGTAAGAGGTGGCTCGGGAGTAACACTGAAGCTTTCTTT; CDR3 protein: CSASKRWLGSNTEAFF
clone size: NA; J gene: TRBJ2-3; D gene: TRBD2; V gene: TRBV7-8; CDR3 DNA: TGTGCCAGCAGCTTACGAGTTGGTCTAGCGGGAGATGAAGATACGCAGTATTTT; CDR3 protein: CASSLRVGLAGDEDTQYF
clone size: NA; J gene: TRBJ1-2; D gene: NA; V gene: TRBV20-1; CDR3 DNA: TGCAGTTCAGGTGGGGGCGCGGGTTATGGCTACACCTTC; CDR3 protein: CSSGGGAGYGYTF
clone size: NA; J gene: TRBJ2-1; D gene: NA; V gene: TRBV29-1; CDR3 DNA: TGCAGCGCCCTGGGACATTCCTCCTACAATGAGCAGTTCTTC; CDR3 protein: CSALGHSSYNEQFF
clone size: many; J gene: TRBJ2-5; D gene: TRBD2; V gene: TRBV4-3; CDR3 DNA: TGCGCCAGCAGCCAACGAGCTCCCGCCAGGACCTCAGTCACCGGACTAGCGGGAGGAGGGACCCAGTACTTC; CDR3 protein: CASSQRAPARTSVTGLAGGGTQYF
clone size: NA; J gene: TRBJ2-1; D gene: TRBD2; V gene: TRBV11-1; CDR3 DNA: TGTGCCAGCAGCTTCCCGGCCAGCGGGAGGACCTTAGACAATGAGCAGTTCTTC; CDR3 protein: CASSFPASGRTLDNEQFF
clone size: NA; J gene: TRBJ2-5; D gene: NA; V gene: TRBV5-6; CDR3 DNA: TGTGCCAGCAGCCCCTCCTGGGGAAAGGGGCAAGAGACCCAGTACTTC; CDR3 protein: CASSPSWGKGQETQYF
clone size: few; J gene: TRBJ2-5; D gene: NA; V gene: TRBV28; CDR3 DNA: TGTGCCAGCAGTTTGAGACAGTTCCAAGAGACCCAGTACTTC; CDR3 protein: CASSLRQFQETQYF
clone size: few; J gene: TRBJ2-1; D gene: TRBD2; V gene: TRBV18; CDR3 DNA: TGTGCCAGCTCACCACGTCGGACTAGCGGGAGGGCAATTGAGCAGTTCTTC; CDR3 protein: CASSPRRTSGRAIEQFF